These 26 T cell receptor beta chains share one sample of origin, sequenced in a study of CD8+ T cells in alopecia areata. Sequencing templates came from extracted RNA that was reverse transcribed into cDNA. Assay: immunoSEQ multiplex PCR; the TCRdb copy retains only in-frame clones and omits some. Here the sample spans more than 200,000 clones, about two thirds being singletons. Sample: CD4+ T cells sorted from blood, taken at week 0. The receptor set was obtained from a human donor with alopecia areata.

This clone has only a few counts. The chain recombines TRBV6-5 with TRBJ2-1; TRBD2 aligns across 13 bases. J lost 6 bases, V lost 6 bases, and 5 bases had no gene match. Per the germline V gene, CDR1 is MNHEY and CDR2 is SVGAGI. This CDR3 spans 15 amino acids. The CDR3 sequence: CASSFTSGGANEQFF. The CDR3 coding sequence is TGTGCCAGCAGCTTTACTAGCGGGGGGGCCAATGAGCAGTTCTTC.

This clone was found a few times. This sequence joins TRBV2 and TRBJ1-2; D is possibly TRBD1 (5 bases). CDR1 and CDR2 (germline): SNHLY, FYNNEI. The CDR3 totals 13 residues. V was clipped by 4 bases and J by 8 bases, with 14 bases between them. The CDR3 coding sequence is TGTGCCAGCAGTGCAGGGATCCGCGGGGGCTACACCTTC. Encoded protein: CASSAGIRGGYTF.

This clone was observed a few times. This chain joins TRBV5-1 and TRBJ2-7, with D possibly matching TRBD1 (6 bases). The germline V gene encodes CDR1 SGHRS and CDR2 YFSETQ. Trimming removed 5 bases from V and 6 bases from J, with 18 bases in between. The CDR3 has 14 residues. Here the CDR3 reads CASSSGVLESEQYF. CDR3 sequence (DNA): TGCGCCAGCAGTTCAGGGGTTCTGGAAAGCGAGCAGTACTTC.

The rearrangement joins TRBV10-3 to TRBJ1-2; TRBD1 is a possible D gene (5 bases). CDR1 and CDR2 from the germline V gene are ENHRY and SYGVKD. The CDR3 is 14 residues long. Trimming cost V 6 bases and J 4 bases, with 15 bases left between them. CDR3 protein: CAISTQTETYGYTF. CDR3 in DNA: TGTGCCATCAGCACACAGACAGAGACCTATGGCTACACCTTC.

The chain links TRBV2 to TRBJ1-5; the D is unclear. This CDR3 is 12 amino acids long. V lost 4 bases, J lost 8 bases, and 9 bases lay in between. The germline V gene encodes CDR1 SNHLY and CDR2 FYNNEI. The CDR3 DNA is TGTGCCAGCAGTGTGGGTGAGGAGCCCCAGCATTTT. Its translation is CASSVGEEPQHF.

V gene TRBV29-1 combines with J gene TRBJ2-2; 7 nucleotides align to TRBD1. Looked up from germline, CDR1 is SQVTM and CDR2 is ANQGSEA. Unmatched junction bases numbered 8, after V lost 6 bases and J lost 7 bases. The CDR3 extends over 13 amino acids. Written as DNA, the CDR3 is TGCAGCGTACTGCAGGGGGTAGGCGGGGAGCTGTTTTTT. Amino acid sequence: CSVLQGVGGELFF.

The chain is built from TRBV9 and TRBJ2-1; D uncertain. Germline-derived CDR1 and CDR2 are SGDLS and YYNGEE. Between the trimmed V and J ends, which lost 0 bases and 3 bases, there was a span of 7 bases. The CDR3 is 14 residues long. CDR3: CASSVAPGYNEQFF. The CDR3 DNA reads as TGTGCCAGCAGCGTAGCCCCAGGCTACAATGAGCAGTTCTTC. Drawing the rest from reference TRBV9 and TRBJ2-1, the complete variable domain is DSGVTQTPKHLITATGQRVTLRCSPRSGDLSVYWYQQSLDQGLQFLIQYYNGEERAKGNILERFSAQQFPDLHSELNLSSLELGDSALYFCASSVAPGYNEQFFGPGTRLTVL.

The rearrangement uses TRBV30 and TRBJ2-7; D is perhaps TRBD2 (5 bases). Trimming left V 4 bases short and J 5 bases short, with 9 bases between. CDR1 is GTSNPN, CDR2 SVGIG, per germline (reference sequence). The CDR3 extends over 11 amino acids. In DNA, the CDR3 is TGTGCCTGGATCGCGAGGGACGAGCAGTACTTC. Its translation: CAWIARDEQYF.

The chain combines TRBV7-2 with TRBJ1-1, with D hard to call. This CDR3 spans 13 amino acids. Trimming left V 3 bases short and J 0 bases short, with 5 bases between. Germline-derived CDR1 and CDR2 are SGHTA and FQGNSA. The CDR3 protein is CASSFDMNTEAFF. The CDR3 DNA reads as TGTGCCAGCAGCTTCGACATGAACACTGAAGCTTTCTTT.

The chain carries TRBV7-9 and TRBJ2-2, with D possibly being TRBD2 (5 bases). Germline V CDR1 and CDR2: SEHNR, FQNEAQ (reference sequence). There are 16 residues in the CDR3. V lost 5 bases and J lost 4, with 17 bases in between. The CDR3: CASSPRAGRGTGELFF. The DNA for the CDR3 is TGTGCCAGCAGCCCGAGGGCGGGCCGAGGCACCGGGGAGCTGTTTTTT.

As for this clone: Additional DNA sequences in this sample encode the identical CDR3. This rearrangement joins TRBV30 to TRBJ1-4, with no clear D. CDR1 GTSNPN and CDR2 SVGIG come from the germline V gene (reference sequence). The CDR3 is 11 amino acids. Trimming pared 0 bases from V and 7 bases from J, leaving 3 bases between. Here the CDR3 DNA reads TGTGCCTGGAGTGTCGTTGAAAAACTGTTTTTT. It yields the protein CAWSVVEKLFF.

This clone has only a few counts. This chain joins TRBV10-3 and TRBJ2-3; D is unclear. V dropped 0 bases and J dropped 10 bases, with 14 bases sitting between them. This CDR3 has 14 amino acids. Germline V gives CDR1 ENHRY, CDR2 SYGVKD. This CDR3 reads CAISESEGDVAQYF. The CDR3 DNA reads as TGTGCCATCAGTGAGTCGGAAGGAGATGTGGCGCAGTATTTT.

This sequence joins TRBV15 and TRBJ2-1, with D possibly being TRBD1 or TRBD2 (6 bases each). CDR3 length: 16 amino acids. CDR1 and CDR2 (germline): LNHNV, YYDKDF (reference sequence). Trimming took off 0 bases at V and 4 bases at J, with 13 bases between the two ends. CDR3 sequence reads: CATSRDWGAGYNEQFF. CDR3 bases: TGTGCCACCAGCAGAGATTGGGGGGCCGGATACAATGAGCAGTTCTTC.

In its sample, this clone was seen a few times. The chain links TRBV6-1 to TRBJ2-2, with D unclear. Germline lookup yields CDR1 MNHNS and CDR2 SASEGT. The CDR3 sequence is 11 residues long. Deletions cut 6 bases from V and 1 base from J, with 0 bases between. The DNA of the CDR3 is TGTGCCAGCAGGAACACCGGGGAGCTGTTTTTT. Amino acids: CASRNTGELFF.

This sequence joins TRBV5-1 and TRBJ2-2; unclear D gene. The germline CDR1 and CDR2 sequences are SGHRS and YFSETQ. V was cut by 0 bases and J by 7 bases, with 7 bases left in between. The length of the CDR3 is 13 residues. CDR3 amino acids: CASSLEGIGELFF. The CDR3 DNA reads TGCGCCAGCAGCTTGGAGGGAATCGGGGAGCTGTTTTTT.

The genes are TRBV4-3 and TRBJ2-1; D gene ambiguous. The CDR3 contains 13 residues. The V gene's germline CDR1 is LGHNA and CDR2 YSLEER. V was pared by 5 bases and J by 9 bases, with 14 bases between. The CDR3, as DNA: TGCGCCAGCAGCGAAGGATTCTCGGGTGAGCAGTTCTTC. Protein product: CASSEGFSGEQFF.

The chain is built from TRBV30 and TRBJ1-1; no clear D. The CDR3 loop spans 13 amino acids. Germline values: CDR1 GTSNPN, CDR2 SVGIG (reference sequence). V was shortened by 4 bases and J by 3 bases, with 12 bases between the two germline ends. For the CDR3, the DNA is TGTGCCTGGACGAGCGGGTCGTACACTGAAGCTTTCTTT. This gives the protein CAWTSGSYTEAFF.

The chain couples TRBV7-2 to TRBJ2-5; D remains unclear. This CDR3 contains 14 residues. The V gene lost 3 bases and the J gene lost 6 bases, with 14 bases spanning the gap. Germline V gene lookup returns CDR1 SGHTA and CDR2 FQGNSA. The chain's CDR3 is CASSFHFGPKTQYF. Written as DNA, the CDR3 is TGTGCCAGCAGCTTTCATTTCGGACCCAAGACCCAGTACTTC.

With respect to this clone: Its ends do not fully match the called genes, so a read error is possible. The chain links TRBV9 to TRBJ1-2, with D possibly TRBD1 on 6 matching bases. This CDR3 is built from 12 residues. Per germline, CDR1 SGDLS and CDR2 YYNGEE. This CDR3 is CASSPPGDRTYF. For the CDR3, the DNA is TGTGCCAGCAGCCCCCCCGGCGACAGGACCTACTTC.

This clone was counted between two and nine times. The V and J genes are TRBV29-1 and TRBJ2-3; 9 nucleotides match TRBD1. J lost 2 bases, V lost 3 bases, and 6 bases had no gene match. The germline V gene encodes CDR1 SQVTM and CDR2 ANQGSEA. This CDR3 comprises 15 residues. As DNA, the CDR3 is TGCAGCGTTGACGGGACAGGGTTCGTCACAGATACGCAGTATTTT. Translating gives CSVDGTGFVTDTQYF.

The chain recombines TRBV29-1 with TRBJ2-7, with TRBD1 identical over 9 bases. The CDR3 is 14 amino acids. CDR1 is SQVTM, CDR2 ANQGSEA, per germline. V shed 7 bases and J 4 bases; nucleotides not matched to a gene: 11. The CDR3 DNA is TGCAGCGCCATACAGGGGGCTCGGGGTTACGAGCAGTACTTC. Its protein is CSAIQGARGYEQYF.

This rearrangement joins TRBV5-6 to TRBJ1-2; 10 bases line up with TRBD1. Unmatched junction bases numbered 4, after V lost 3 bases and J lost 2 bases. The CDR3 runs to 15 residues. Germline V gene lookup returns CDR1 SGHDT and CDR2 YYEEEE. CDR3 nucleotide sequence: TGTGCCAGCAGCTGGCCGGGACAGGGGAACTATGGCTACACCTTC. It translates to CASSWPGQGNYGYTF.

This clone came up a few times. The chain joins TRBV29-1 to TRBJ1-2, with 7 bases matching TRBD1. The CDR3 totals 11 residues. Germline V gene sequence: CDR1 SQVTM, CDR2 ANQGSEA. V was pared by 3 bases and J by 7 bases, with 2 bases of the junction left unmatched. CDR3 sequence reads: CSVEEGAGYTF. CDR3 nucleotide sequence: TGCAGCGTTGAGGAGGGGGCTGGCTACACCTTC.

V usage is TRBV29-1 and J usage is TRBJ2-1; the D gene is possibly TRBD1 (7 bases). Germline assignment: CDR1 SQVTM and CDR2 ANQGSEA. This CDR3 is 16 amino acids long. V was pared by 5 bases and J by 0 bases, with 17 bases between. CDR3 in DNA: TGCAGCGTTAACAAACCAGGGGGAGGCTCCTACAATGAGCAGTTCTTC. Its protein product is CSVNKPGGGSYNEQFF.

As DNA, the CDR3 is TGTGCCACCAGCAGACGCCAGAGCTCCTACAATGAGCAGTTCTTC. Protein: CATSRRQSSYNEQFF. The chain is built from TRBV15 and TRBJ2-1; D ambiguous. The CDR3 covers 15 residues. CDR1 and CDR2 (germline): LNHNV, YYDKDF (reference sequence). V was trimmed by 2 bases and J by 0 bases, leaving 8 bases between them.

J is TRBJ2-1 and V is TRBV10-3; D is perhaps TRBD1 or TRBD2 (5 bases each). Germline V gives CDR1 ENHRY, CDR2 SYGVKD. The CDR3 has 12 amino acids. V was cut by 6 bases and J by 5 bases, with 8 bases left in between. The CDR3 sequence is CAIRGDDNEQFF. CDR3 coding DNA: TGTGCCATCAGAGGGGACGACAATGAGCAGTTCTTC.